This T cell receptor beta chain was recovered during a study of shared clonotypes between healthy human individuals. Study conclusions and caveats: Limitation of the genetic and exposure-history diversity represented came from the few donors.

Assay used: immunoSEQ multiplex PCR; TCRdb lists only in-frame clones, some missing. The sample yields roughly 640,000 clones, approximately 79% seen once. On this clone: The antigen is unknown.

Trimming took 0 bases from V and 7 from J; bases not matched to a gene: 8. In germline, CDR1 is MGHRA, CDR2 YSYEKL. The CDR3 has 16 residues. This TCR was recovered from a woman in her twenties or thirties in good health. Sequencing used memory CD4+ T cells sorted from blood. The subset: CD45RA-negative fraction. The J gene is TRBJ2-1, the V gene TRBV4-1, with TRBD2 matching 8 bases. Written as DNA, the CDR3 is TGCGCCAGCAGCCAAGAGTGGACTAGCTTGTGGAATGAGCAGTTCTTC. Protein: CASSQEWTSLWNEQFF.